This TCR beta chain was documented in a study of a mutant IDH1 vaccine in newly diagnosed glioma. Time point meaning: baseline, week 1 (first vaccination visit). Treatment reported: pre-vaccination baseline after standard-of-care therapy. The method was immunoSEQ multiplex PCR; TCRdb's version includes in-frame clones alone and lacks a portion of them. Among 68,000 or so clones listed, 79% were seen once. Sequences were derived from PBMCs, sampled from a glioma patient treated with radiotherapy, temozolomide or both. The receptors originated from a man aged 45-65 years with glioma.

The CDR3 sequence: CASSAGLAGYTGELFF. CDR3 bases: TGTGCCAGCAGCGCCGGACTAGCGGGATACACCGGGGAGCTGTTTTTT. The chain recombines TRBV9 with TRBJ2-2, with 12 bases that match TRBD2. The CDR3 covers 16 residues. V trimming: 3 bases; J trimming: 3 bases; junction bases outside the gene matches: 3. The V gene's germline CDR1 is SGDLS and CDR2 YYNGEE.